The T cell receptor beta chain described here comes from a study of T-cell reconstitution after alpha-beta-depleted transplantation in children. Molecular barcoding with unique molecular identifiers was used for the TCRbeta library. TCRdb re-derived calls from the PCR reads in MiXCR, one entry per CDR3 protein. The data show around 370,000 distinct CDR3 sequences, approximately 10% seen once. V lost 6 bases, J lost 4 bases, and 4 bases stayed unmatched. The germline V gene encodes CDR1 MNHEY and CDR2 SVGAGI. The CDR3 has 14 residues. This clonotype has at least ten counts. The chain couples TRBV6-5 to TRBJ2-3, with TRBD2 matching 10 bases. The receptor was isolated from a human donor who donated a stem cell graft to a child with acute lymphoblastic leukemia. Here the sequenced sample was PBMCs from the stem cell graft donor, taken from the stem cell graft. For the CDR3, the DNA is TGTGCCAGCAGCCGCGGACTAGCGGCAGATACGCAGTATTTT. This codes for CASSRGLAADTQYF.